Listed below are T cell receptor beta chains from one sample, sequenced in a study of shared clonotypes between healthy human individuals. TCRdb keeps only in-frame clones here, not all; method: immunoSEQ multiplex PCR. The sample includes about 2 million clones, 85% to 95% of them seen just once. What was sequenced was naive CD8+ T cells sorted from blood. These receptors were obtained from a young man in good health. CDR3s include the opening cysteine and the closing phenylalanine or tryptophan. The D gene is left open where the match is weak. The size of a clone is reported for some rows only, either as once, few or many, or as a class for expanded clones.

>NA|TRBV5-4|TRBJ2-7|NA
CASSLGDYYEQYF
TGTGCCAGCAGCTTGGGGGATTACTACGAGCAGTACTTC
>NA|TRBV11-2|TRBJ2-1|NA
CASSLGPVGYNEQFF
TGTGCCAGCAGCTTAGGACCGGTTGGGTACAATGAGCAGTTCTTC
>NA|TRBV7-9|TRBJ2-1|NA
CASSLRAGAGDEQFF
TGTGCCAGCAGCTTAAGGGCAGGGGCAGGGGATGAGCAGTTCTTC
>NA|TRBV6-5|TRBJ2-1|NA
CASSYITGNSNHEQFF
TGTGCCAGCAGTTACATAACAGGGAACTCAAACCATGAGCAGTTCTTC
>NA|TRBV13|TRBJ2-1|TRBD2
CASSLGLRLAGAKNNEQFF
TGTGCCAGCAGCTTAGGCCTAAGACTAGCGGGAGCTAAAAACAATGAGCAGTTCTTC
>NA|TRBV2|TRBJ1-4|NA
CASIPGRSHEKLFF
TGTGCCAGCATTCCGGGCCGTTCGCATGAAAAACTGTTTTTT
>NA|TRBV4-1|TRBJ2-1|NA
CASSQGATEQFF
TGCGCCAGCAGCCAAGGGGCCACGGAGCAGTTCTTC
>NA|TRBV10-3|TRBJ1-1|NA
CAITSRGGGEAFF
TGTGCCATCACGTCCCGCGGGGGGGGTGAAGCTTTCTTT
>once|TRBV5-4|TRBJ2-7|NA
CASSPGISYEQYF
TGTGCCAGCAGCCCAGGAATCTCCTACGAGCAGTACTTC
>NA|TRBV30|TRBJ2-1|NA
CAWTSSSYNEQFF
TGTGCCTGGACTTCGAGCTCCTACAATGAGCAGTTCTTC